These 12 T cell receptor beta chains came from one sample sequenced in a study of siplizumab effects on memory and regulatory T cells. Libraries were prepared by immunoSEQ multiplex PCR; TCRdb keeps only in-frame clonotypes and omits some of them. The table records fewer than 45,000 clones, 89% of them present only once. Sequencing input: naive CD4+ T cells sorted from blood. The receptors here all came from a human donor in good health.

The V call is TRBV5-1, the J call TRBJ2-2; a weak D match, TRBD2 (5 bases). The CDR3 has 17 amino acids. Germline V gives CDR1 SGHRS, CDR2 YFSETQ. V dropped 1 base and J dropped 3 bases, with 16 bases sitting between them. The CDR3 coding sequence is TGCGCCAGCAGCTTGATAGCGCGGAGCCCTTACACCGGGGAGCTGTTTTTT. It yields the protein CASSLIARSPYTGELFF.

The chain employs TRBV19 and TRBJ1-5, with a possible D match to TRBD1 (5 bases). Germline CDR1 reads LNHDA; CDR2 reads SQIVND (reference sequence). The CDR3 is made up of 17 amino acids. Trimming took off 7 bases at V and 0 bases at J, with 19 bases between the two ends. CDR3 bases: TGTGCCAGTATCGGGGCCAGGGTTCCTAATAGCAATCAGCCCCAGCATTTT. This encodes CASIGARVPNSNQPQHF.

The gene calls are TRBV5-1 and TRBJ2-3, with 8 bases identical to TRBD1. The ends lost 2 bases at V and 3 bases at J; junction bases unmatched: 5. The CDR3 sequence is 15 residues long. Germline lookup yields CDR1 SGHRS and CDR2 YFSETQ. CDR3 DNA: TGCGCCAGCAGCTTCCGGACAGGGAAGACAGATACGCAGTATTTT. It encodes CASSFRTGKTDTQYF.

The chain uses TRBV2 and TRBJ2-1; weak D call: TRBD1 (6 bases). Germline CDR1 is SNHLY and CDR2 is FYNNEI. V was cut by 2 bases and J by 0 bases, with 23 bases left in between. This CDR3 spans 20 amino acids. The CDR3 DNA follows: TGTGCCAGCAGTGAAAGAATGCGGACAGCCCCTGGGAGCTCCTACAATGAGCAGTTCTTC. Protein sequence: CASSERMRTAPGSSYNEQFF.

The chain employs TRBV7-2 and TRBJ2-7, with 8 positions matching TRBD2. The CDR3 runs to 14 residues. Germline CDR1 reads SGHTA; CDR2 reads FQGNSA. J gave up 4 bases and V 1 base, and 3 bases lay outside the gene matches. The CDR3 sequence: CASSLESSGYEQYF. The CDR3 DNA sequence: TGTGCCAGCAGCTTAGAGTCTAGCGGGTACGAGCAGTACTTC. The full variable domain, with the rest looked up from reference TRBV7-2 and TRBJ2-7, is GAGVSQSPSNKVTEKGKDVELRCDPISGHTALYWYRQSLGQGLEFLIYFQGNSAPDKSGLPSDRFSAERTGGSVSTLTIQRTQQEDSAVYLCASSLESSGYEQYFGPGTRLTVT.

In DNA form, the CDR3 reads TGTGCCAGCATCGTCGACTCTGGGGCCAACGTCCTGACTTTC. It specifies CASIVDSGANVLTF. J is TRBJ2-6 and V is TRBV6-6; no clear D gene. The CDR3 contains 14 residues. Trimming removed 7 bases at V and 0 bases at J, with 7 bases between. Germline CDR1 is MNHNY and CDR2 is SVGAGI (reference sequence).

The chain couples TRBV7-8 to TRBJ1-1; D gene uncertain. V lost 6 bases and J 5 bases, leaving 16 bases between the germline ends. The CDR3 has 14 residues. CDR1 SGHVS and CDR2 FQNEAQ come from the germline V gene. CDR3: CASSLNSGATEAFF. CDR3 DNA sequence: TGTGCCAGCAGTCTCAATTCAGGCGCAACTGAAGCTTTCTTT.

This chain joins TRBV6-5 and TRBJ2-7; TRBD2 might be the D (6 bases). CDR1 MNHEY and CDR2 SVGAGI come from the germline V gene. The CDR3 loop spans 14 amino acids. The V end lost 7 bases, the J end lost 4 bases, and 17 bases lay between the germline ends. CDR3 protein: CASTPRRGRYEQYF. The CDR3 DNA is TGTGCCAGCACCCCAAGGAGGGGTCGGTACGAGCAGTACTTC.

The CDR3 here is CARDREDTQYF. In DNA form, the CDR3 reads TGTGCCAGAGACAGGGAGGATACGCAGTATTTT. The chain links TRBV2 to TRBJ2-3, with 7 positions matching TRBD1. Germline V gives CDR1 SNHLY, CDR2 FYNNEI. After removal of 9 bases from V and 6 bases from J, the junction contained 3 bases not matched to a gene. The CDR3 is 11 residues long.

This clone was seen a single time. The chain couples TRBV5-1 to TRBJ2-3; TRBD1 matches 7 bases. From germline, CDR1 is SGHRS and CDR2 YFSETQ. The CDR3 runs 16 residues. Trimming took 0 bases from V and 2 from J; bases not matched to a gene: 6. This CDR3 is CASSLERGLFTDTQYF. For the CDR3, the DNA is TGCGCCAGCAGCTTGGAGAGGGGGCTGTTCACAGATACGCAGTATTTT.

This clone was observed a handful of times. The gene calls are TRBV28 and TRBJ1-6; D gene unclear. The germline V gene has CDR1 MDHEN and CDR2 SYDVKM. Trimming took off 6 bases at V and 7 bases at J, with 7 bases between the two ends. This CDR3 is 12 amino acids long. CDR3 in DNA: TGTGCCAGCAGCATTTGGAATTCACCCCTCCACTTT. The encoded protein is CASSIWNSPLHF.

The chain joins TRBV11-2 to TRBJ2-2; D not resolved. CDR3 length: 13 residues. V lost 0 bases and J 5 bases, leaving 4 bases between the germline ends. Per the germline V gene, CDR1 is SGHAT and CDR2 is FQNNGV. As DNA, the CDR3 is TGTGCCAGCAGCTTAGATCGAACCGGGGAGCTGTTTTTT. Residues: CASSLDRTGELFF. Full variable domain (rest looked up from reference TRBV11-2 and TRBJ2-2): EAGVAQSPRYKIIEKRQSVAFWCNPISGHATLYWYQQILGQGPKLLIQFQNNGVVDDSQLPKDRFSAERLKGVDSTLKIQPAKLEDSAVYLCASSLDRTGELFFGEGSRLTVL.